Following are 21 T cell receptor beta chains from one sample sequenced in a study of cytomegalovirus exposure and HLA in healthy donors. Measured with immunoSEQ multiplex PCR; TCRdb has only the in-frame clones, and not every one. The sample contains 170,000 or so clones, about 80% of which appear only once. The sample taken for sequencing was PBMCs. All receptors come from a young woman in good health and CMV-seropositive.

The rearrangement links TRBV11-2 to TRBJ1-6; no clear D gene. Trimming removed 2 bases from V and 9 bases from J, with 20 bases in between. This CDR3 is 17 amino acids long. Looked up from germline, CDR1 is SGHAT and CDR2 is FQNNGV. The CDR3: CASSLINVGSRGSPLHF. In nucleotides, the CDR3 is TGTGCCAGCAGCTTAATAAACGTTGGGAGTCGGGGTTCACCCCTCCACTTT.

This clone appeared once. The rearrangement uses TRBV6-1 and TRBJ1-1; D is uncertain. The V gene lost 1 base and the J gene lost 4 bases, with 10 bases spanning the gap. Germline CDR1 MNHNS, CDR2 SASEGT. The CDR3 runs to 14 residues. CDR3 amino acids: CASSEVEGSTEAFF. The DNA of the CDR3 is TGTGCCAGCAGTGAAGTCGAAGGGAGCACTGAAGCTTTCTTT.

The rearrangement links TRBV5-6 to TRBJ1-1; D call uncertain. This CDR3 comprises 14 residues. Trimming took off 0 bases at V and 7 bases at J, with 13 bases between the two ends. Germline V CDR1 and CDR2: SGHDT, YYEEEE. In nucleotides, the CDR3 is TGTGCCAGCAGCTTGGGGCGGGGAAAGATTGAAGCTTTCTTT. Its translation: CASSLGRGKIEAFF. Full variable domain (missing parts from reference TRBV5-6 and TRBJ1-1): DAGVTQSPTHLIKTRGQQVTLRCSPKSGHDTVSWYQQALGQGPQFIFQYYEEEERQRGNFPDRFSGHQFPNYSSELNVNALLLGDSALYLCASSLGRGKIEAFFGQGTRLTVV.

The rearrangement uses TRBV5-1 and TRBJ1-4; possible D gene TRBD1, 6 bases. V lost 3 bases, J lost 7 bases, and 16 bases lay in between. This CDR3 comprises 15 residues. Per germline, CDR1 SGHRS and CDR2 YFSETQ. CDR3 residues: CASSSTTGNSEKLFF. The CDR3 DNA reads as TGCGCCAGCAGCTCGACGACAGGAAATAGTGAAAAACTGTTTTTT.

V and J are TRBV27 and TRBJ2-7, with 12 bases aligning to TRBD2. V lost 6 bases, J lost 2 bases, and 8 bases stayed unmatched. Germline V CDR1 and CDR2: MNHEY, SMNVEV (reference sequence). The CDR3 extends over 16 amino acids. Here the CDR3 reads CASRSTSGGLTYEQYF. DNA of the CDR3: TGTGCCAGCAGGTCGACTAGCGGGGGCCTAACCTACGAGCAGTACTTC.

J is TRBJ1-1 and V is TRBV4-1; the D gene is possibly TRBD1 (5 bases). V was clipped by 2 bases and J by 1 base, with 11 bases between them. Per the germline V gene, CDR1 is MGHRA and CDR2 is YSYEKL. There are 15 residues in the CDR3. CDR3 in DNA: TGCGCCAGCAGCCAAATAGGGACTGGGAACACTGAAGCTTTCTTT. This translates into CASSQIGTGNTEAFF.

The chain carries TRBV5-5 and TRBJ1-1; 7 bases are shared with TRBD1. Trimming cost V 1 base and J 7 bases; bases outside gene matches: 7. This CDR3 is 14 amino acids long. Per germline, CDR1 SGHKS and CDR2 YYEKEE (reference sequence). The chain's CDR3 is CASSLSTGVFEAFF. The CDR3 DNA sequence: TGTGCCAGCAGCTTGTCTACAGGGGTGTTTGAAGCTTTCTTT.

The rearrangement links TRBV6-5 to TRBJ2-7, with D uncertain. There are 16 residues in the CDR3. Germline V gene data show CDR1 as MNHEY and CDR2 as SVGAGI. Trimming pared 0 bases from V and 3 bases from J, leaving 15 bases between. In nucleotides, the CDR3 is TGTGCCAGCAGTTACTCGAGAGGAGCGTCTTACTACGAGCAGTACTTC. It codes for CASSYSRGASYYEQYF.

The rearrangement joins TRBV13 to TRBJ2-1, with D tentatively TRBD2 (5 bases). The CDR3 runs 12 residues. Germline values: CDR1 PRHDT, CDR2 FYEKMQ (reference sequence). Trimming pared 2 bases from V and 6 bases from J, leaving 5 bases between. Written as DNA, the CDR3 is TGTGCCAGCAGCTTACGGGGCAATGAGCAGTTCTTC. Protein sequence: CASSLRGNEQFF.

CDR3 nucleotide sequence: TGTGCCAGCAGCGTAGCCGCAAGGACTAGGGTGGGTACGCAGTATTTT. Translation: CASSVAARTRVGTQYF. The chain employs TRBV9 and TRBJ2-3, with 7 bases matching TRBD2. Trimming at V came to 0 bases and at J to 8 bases, leaving 12 bases not matched to a gene. CDR1 and CDR2 from the germline V gene are SGDLS and YYNGEE. The CDR3 loop spans 16 amino acids.

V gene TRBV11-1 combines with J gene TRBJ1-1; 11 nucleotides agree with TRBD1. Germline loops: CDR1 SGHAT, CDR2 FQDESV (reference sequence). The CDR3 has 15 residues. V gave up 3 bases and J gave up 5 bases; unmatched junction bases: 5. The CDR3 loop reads CASSLEGTGGTEAFF. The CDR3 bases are TGTGCCAGCAGCTTGGAAGGGACAGGGGGTACTGAAGCTTTCTTT.

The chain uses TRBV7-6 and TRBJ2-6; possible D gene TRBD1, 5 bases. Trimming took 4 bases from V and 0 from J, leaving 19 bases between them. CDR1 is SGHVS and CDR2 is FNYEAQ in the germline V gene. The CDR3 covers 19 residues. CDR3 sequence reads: CASSSYHRTNISGANVLTF. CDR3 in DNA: TGTGCCAGCAGCTCATACCACAGGACGAACATCTCTGGGGCCAACGTCCTGACTTTC.

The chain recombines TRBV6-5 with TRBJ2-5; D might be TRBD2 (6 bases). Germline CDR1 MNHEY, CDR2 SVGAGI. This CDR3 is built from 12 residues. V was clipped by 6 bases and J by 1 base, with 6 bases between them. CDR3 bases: TGTGCCAGCAGGGGAGGCCAAGAGACCCAGTACTTC. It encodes CASRGGQETQYF.

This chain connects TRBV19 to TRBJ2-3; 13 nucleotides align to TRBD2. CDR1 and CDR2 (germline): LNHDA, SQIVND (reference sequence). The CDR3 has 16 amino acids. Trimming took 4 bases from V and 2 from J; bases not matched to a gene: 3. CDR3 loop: CASSRLAGGSTDTQYF. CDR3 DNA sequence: TGTGCCAGTAGTAGACTAGCGGGGGGATCCACAGATACGCAGTATTTT.

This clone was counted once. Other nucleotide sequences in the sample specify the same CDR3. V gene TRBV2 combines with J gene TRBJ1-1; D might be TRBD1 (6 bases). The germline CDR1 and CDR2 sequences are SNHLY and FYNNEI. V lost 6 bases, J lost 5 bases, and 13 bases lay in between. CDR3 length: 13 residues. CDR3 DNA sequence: TGTGCCAGCAGGTTGGGGGCGGAAACTGAAGCTTTCTTT. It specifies CASRLGAETEAFF.

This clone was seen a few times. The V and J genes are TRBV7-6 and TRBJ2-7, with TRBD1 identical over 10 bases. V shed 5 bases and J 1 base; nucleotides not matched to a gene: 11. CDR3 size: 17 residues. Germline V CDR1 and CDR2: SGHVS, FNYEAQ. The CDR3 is CASSPFGPGQGSYEQYF. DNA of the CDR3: TGTGCCAGCAGCCCATTCGGACCGGGACAGGGGTCCTACGAGCAGTACTTC.

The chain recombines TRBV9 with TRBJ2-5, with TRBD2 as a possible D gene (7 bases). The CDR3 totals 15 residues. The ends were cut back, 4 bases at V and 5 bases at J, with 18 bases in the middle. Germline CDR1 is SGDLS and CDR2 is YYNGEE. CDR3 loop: CASSYFGGAGETQYF. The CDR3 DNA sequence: TGTGCCAGCAGCTACTTTGGGGGGGCAGGGGAGACCCAGTACTTC.

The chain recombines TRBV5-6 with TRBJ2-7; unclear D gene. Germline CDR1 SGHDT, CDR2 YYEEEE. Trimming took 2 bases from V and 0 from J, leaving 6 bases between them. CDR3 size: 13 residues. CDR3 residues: CASSFSGSYEQYF. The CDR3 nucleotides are TGTGCCAGCAGCTTTTCGGGCTCCTACGAGCAGTACTTC. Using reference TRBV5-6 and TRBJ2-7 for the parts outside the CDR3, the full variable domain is DAGVTQSPTHLIKTRGQQVTLRCSPKSGHDTVSWYQQALGQGPQFIFQYYEEEERQRGNFPDRFSGHQFPNYSSELNVNALLLGDSALYLCASSFSGSYEQYFGPGTRLTVT.

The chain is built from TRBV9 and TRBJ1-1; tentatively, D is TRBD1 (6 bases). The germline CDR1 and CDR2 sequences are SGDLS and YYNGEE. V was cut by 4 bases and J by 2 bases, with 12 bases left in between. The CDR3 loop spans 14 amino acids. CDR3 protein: CASSSLGGNTEAFF. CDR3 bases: TGTGCCAGCAGCTCCTTAGGGGGAAACACTGAAGCTTTCTTT.

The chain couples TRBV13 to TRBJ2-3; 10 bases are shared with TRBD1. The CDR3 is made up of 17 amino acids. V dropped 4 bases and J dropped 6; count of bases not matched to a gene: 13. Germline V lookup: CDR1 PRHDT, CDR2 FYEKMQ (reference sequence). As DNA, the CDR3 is TGTGCCAGCAGCTGTACTAGGCGGGACAGGGGTTGCGATACGCAGTATTTT. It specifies CASSCTRRDRGCDTQYF.

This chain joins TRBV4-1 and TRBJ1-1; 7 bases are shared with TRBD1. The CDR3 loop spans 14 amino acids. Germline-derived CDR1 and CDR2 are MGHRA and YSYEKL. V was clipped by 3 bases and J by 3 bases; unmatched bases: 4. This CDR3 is CASSQADRDTEAFF. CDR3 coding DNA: TGCGCCAGCAGCCAGGCTGACAGGGACACTGAAGCTTTCTTT.